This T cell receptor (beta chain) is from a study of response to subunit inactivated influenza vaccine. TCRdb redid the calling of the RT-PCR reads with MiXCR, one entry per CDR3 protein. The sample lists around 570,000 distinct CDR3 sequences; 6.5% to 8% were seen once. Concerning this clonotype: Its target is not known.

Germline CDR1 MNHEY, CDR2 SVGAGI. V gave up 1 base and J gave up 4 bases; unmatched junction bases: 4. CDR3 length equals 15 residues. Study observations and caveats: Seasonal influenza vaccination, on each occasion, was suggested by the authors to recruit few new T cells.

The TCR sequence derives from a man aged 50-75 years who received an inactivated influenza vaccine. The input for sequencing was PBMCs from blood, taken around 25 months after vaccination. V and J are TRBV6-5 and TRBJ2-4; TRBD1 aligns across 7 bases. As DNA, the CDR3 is TGTGCCAGCAGTTACTGGGAGACAGGGAAAAACATTCAGTACTTC. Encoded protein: CASSYWETGKNIQYF.